The rows below give T cell receptor beta chains drawn from one sample of a study of blood T cells in healthy people across ages. TCRdb itself ran the 5' RACE reads through MiXCR, one entry per CDR3 protein. This table has over 1,200,000 distinct CDR3 sequences, 45% to 70% appearing once. Sample: blood. Receptors originate from a man between 18 and 35 years old in good health. Each CDR3 is given with its conserved first and last residue. D genes are given only for firm matches. Some rows have no size entry. The others give once, few or many, or a class for an expanded clone.

TRBD2 TRBJ2-1 13 - TRBV20-1 TGCAGTGCCCAGGGACTAGCCAGGAAGTCGCAGTTCTTC CSAQGLARKSQFF
- TRBJ1-1 14 - TRBV20-1 TGCAGTGCGGAACAGGGTAGGTTGGACACTGAAGCTTTCTTT CSAEQGRLDTEAFF
TRBD1 TRBJ1-2 16 - TRBV20-1 TGCAGTGCTAGAGAGAACCGGGACAGGGTAGGCTATGGCTACACCTTC CSARENRDRVGYGYTF
- TRBJ2-7 14 - TRBV6-5 TGTGCCAGCAGTTACTCGGACAGAGCCTACGAGCAGTACTTC CASSYSDRAYEQYF
- TRBJ1-5 12 once TRBV20-1 TGCAGTGCAGGTCCTACTAATCAGCCCCAGCATTTT CSAGPTNQPQHF
- TRBJ2-7 16 few TRBV25-1 TGTGCCAGCAGTGAATTGTCAGGGGGGAAATCCTACGAGCAGTACTTC CASSELSGGKSYEQYF
- TRBJ2-5 14 - TRBV20-1 TGCAGTGCTAGTAGGACCTTTTATGTGGAGACCCAGTACTTC CSASRTFYVETQYF
- TRBJ1-1 13 - TRBV29-1 TGCAGCGTCCAGGGCCCGGGGGGCACTGAAGCTTTCTTT CSVQGPGGTEAFF
- TRBJ1-5 13 - TRBV6-2/TRBV6-3 TGTGCCAGCAGCCCGGGCTATTATCAGCCCCAGCATTTT CASSPGYYQPQHF
- TRBJ2-1 11 - TRBV29-1 TGCAGCGTTGAGACATTTTTTGAGCAGTTCTTC CSVETFFEQFF
- TRBJ1-2 15 - TRBV24-1 TGTGCCACCAGTGATATAGGCAGGGGAAACTATGGCTACACCTTC CATSDIGRGNYGYTF
- TRBJ2-7 15 - TRBV28 TGTGCCAGCAGTTTGGTCAGGATGCCCTCCTACGAGCAGTACTTC CASSLVRMPSYEQYF
- TRBJ2-5 15 - TRBV11-2 TGTGCCAGCAGCTTAGAAATAGCCCTATTAGAGACCCAGTACTTC CASSLEIALLETQYF
- TRBJ2-5 14 few TRBV10-3 TGTGCCATCAGTGAGGGACTGGGGCAAGAGACCCAGTACTTC CAISEGLGQETQYF
TRBD2 TRBJ2-3 14 - TRBV27 TGTGCCAGCATAGCTAGCGGTAACACAGATACGCAGTATTTT CASIASGNTDTQYF
- TRBJ1-2 16 few TRBV25-1 TGTGCCAGCAGTGAATCTTGGGACGTAGCTAACTATGGCTACACCTTC CASSESWDVANYGYTF
TRBD1 TRBJ1-1 15 - TRBV20-1 TGCAGTGCCCTTCCCTGGACAGGGACGAACACTGAAGCTTTCTTT CSALPWTGTNTEAFF
- TRBJ2-4 14 - TRBV9 TGTGCCAGCAGCCCAGTCGACTCCCCTCTCAAGCAGTACTTC CASSPVDSPLKQYF